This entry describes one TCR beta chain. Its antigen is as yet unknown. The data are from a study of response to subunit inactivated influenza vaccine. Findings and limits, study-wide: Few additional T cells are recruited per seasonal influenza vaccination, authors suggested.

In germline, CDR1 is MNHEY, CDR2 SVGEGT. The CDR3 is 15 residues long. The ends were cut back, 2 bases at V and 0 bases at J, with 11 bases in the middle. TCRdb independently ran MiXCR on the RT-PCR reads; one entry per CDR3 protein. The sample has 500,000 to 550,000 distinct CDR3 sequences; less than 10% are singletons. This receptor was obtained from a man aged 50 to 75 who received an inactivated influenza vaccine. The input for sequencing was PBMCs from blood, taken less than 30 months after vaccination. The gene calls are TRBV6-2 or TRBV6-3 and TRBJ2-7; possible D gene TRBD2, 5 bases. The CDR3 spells CASSYLDSSSYEQYF. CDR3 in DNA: TGTGCCAGCAGTTACCTGGACTCTAGCTCCTACGAGCAGTACTTC.